The entry that follows covers one T cell receptor (beta chain) sequence. In the original processing: Amplification from reference gene primers served as the basis for estimated nucleated cell counts. The assay was immunoSEQ multiplex PCR, and TCRdb's table has in-frame clones only and misses some. Clone size and the V and J calls come from that table; the DNA yielded D and trimming. The sample consists of about 460,000 clones, 70% to 90% of them appearing once. Participants were placed into cohorts based on the clinical history they reported. Cohort 3 recovery required two negative PCRs, clearance, or symptom resolution. Germline CDR1 SGHTA, CDR2 FQGNSA. Trimming left V 2 bases short and J 0 bases short, with 9 bases between. CDR3 length equals 15 residues. The data derive from a study of blood T cell repertoires in COVID-19. For the study at large: PBMCs, B-cell-depleted T cells, or T cells were the source of the cDNA or gDNA that made up the material.

The V gene is TRBV7-2, the J gene TRBJ2-3; D gene unclear. The TCR sequence derives from a woman aged 55-70 years who had recovered from COVID-19. The sequenced sample was PBMCs or T cells enriched from blood (not recorded which). The CDR3 DNA is TGTGCCAGCAGCTTAAGAGCCCCTAGCACAGATACGCAGTATTTT. Its protein is CASSLRAPSTDTQYF.